The clone carrying this T cell receptor (beta chain) was found many times. Its antigen is currently unknown. The CDR3 runs 17 residues. V was clipped by 0 bases and J by 5 bases; unmatched bases: 11. CDR1 is SGHTA, CDR2 FQGNSA, per germline. The data belong to a study of CD8+ T cells in alopecia areata. Overall study context: Those treated were given oral tofacitinib at 5 to 10 mg twice daily. Using the percentage of affected scalp area, treated patients' severity was scored. Points from the study as a whole: Both scalp clonality and the expanded CD8+ clones among the top 100 showed a significant decrease with tofacitinib.

cDNA prepared by RNA extraction and subsequent reverse transcription served as the template for sequencing. Measured with immunoSEQ multiplex PCR; TCRdb has only the in-frame clones, and not every one. The sample contains a few hundred thousand clones, approximately 57% of which appear only once. The treatment was: oral pan-JAK inhibitor, 5-10 mg twice daily. Peripheral blood and lesional scalp punch biopsies were taken from alopecia areata patients. This TCR was recovered from a human donor with alopecia areata. The rearrangement uses TRBV7-2 and TRBJ1-2; 8 nucleotides align to TRBD1. The specimen was CD4+ T cells sorted from blood, collected at week 4, from a patient treated with tofacitinib. Here the CDR3 reads CASSLALTGDGPYGYTF. The CDR3, as DNA: TGTGCCAGCAGCTTAGCCTTGACAGGGGATGGGCCTTATGGCTACACCTTC.